The clone carrying this T cell receptor (beta chain) has just a few counts. Antigen: not known. The V end lost 2 bases, the J end lost 9 bases, and 8 bases lay between the germline ends. The germline V gene encodes CDR1 SGHAT and CDR2 FQDESV (reference sequence). The CDR3 is made up of 12 amino acids. The sample originates from a study of T cells after yellow fever vaccination. Study observations and caveats: After the booster, 96% of CD4 and more than 85% of CD8 primary-response clones were re-detected.

TCRdb reprocessed the 5' RACE reads with MiXCR, giving one entry per CDR3 protein. The sample lists 300,000 to 350,000 distinct CDR3 sequences; 7% to 10% were seen once. V is TRBV11-1 and J is TRBJ2-1; D is undetermined. The sample was PBMCs, taken about 49 days after the first yellow fever vaccination. The TCR was taken from a man aged 18 to 35 who received the YFV17D yellow fever vaccine. CDR3 in DNA: TGTGCCAGCAGCTTATCTTCAGTTGAGCAGTTCTTC. It is translated as CASSLSSVEQFF.